The text below deals with one T cell receptor (beta chain). This entry comes from a study of blood T cell repertoires in COVID-19. Participants were aged about 18 to 89 years from about two dozen US areas. Assignments of participants to cohorts depended upon their own reported clinical history. The V and J ends lost 4 bases and 1 base respectively, with 20 bases between them. The CDR3 sequence is 18 residues long. The V gene's germline CDR1 is KGHDR and CDR2 SFDVKD. TCRdb's table, derived via immunoSEQ multiplex PCR, lists solely in-frame clones and lacks some. Seen here are roughly 290,000 clones, approximately 88% observed once, and the top ten hold 1.5% to 2%.

The TCR comes from a woman aged 40 to 55 who had recovered from COVID-19. The chain employs TRBV24-1 and TRBJ2-3; D might be TRBD2 (6 bases). The specimen was PBMCs or T cells enriched from blood (not recorded which). Here the CDR3 reads CATSEALEGDSRTDTQYF. DNA of the CDR3: TGTGCCACCAGTGAGGCGTTGGAAGGGGACTCCCGCACAGATACGCAGTATTTT.